Each of the 24 T cell receptor beta chains below was sequenced from the same sample in a study of beta chain features in type 1 diabetes (dated by TCRdb to 2016 to 2019). The library was built by means of the immunoSEQ multiplex PCR assay. All of the isolated RNA was reverse transcribed with the High Capacity cDNA Reverse Transcription Kit, so expressed TCRB transcripts were sequenced. TCRdb mirrors the immuneACCESS table, restricted to in-frame sequences. Some clones are absent from its copies; in checked studies, under half trace to an unresolved V gene, and the reason for the others is unknown. The sample table records 300,000 to 400,000 clones; over 8.5% of these occur just once. The top ten clones comprise roughly 0.6% of the sample. Their recognized antigens are unknown. What the study reported, not specific to this receptor: In all four CD4+ subsets, TCRB CDR3 length was moderately but significantly shorter in type 1 diabetes patients.

The sample was central memory CD4+ T cells from blood. The receptors derive from a man in his thirties or forties with type 1 diabetes.

This clone was seen ten or more times. V gene TRBV28 combines with J gene TRBJ1-2; TRBD1 matches 8 bases. The trim removed 8 bases at V and 4 bases at J, leaving 6 bases unmatched. This CDR3 region has 13 residues. Germline V gene sequence: CDR1 MDHEN, CDR2 SYDVKM. This CDR3 is CASVVGTGYGYTF. Written as DNA, the CDR3 is TGTGCCAGCGTGGTCGGGACAGGCTATGGCTACACCTTC.

The V call is TRBV23-1, the J call TRBJ2-7, with 7 bases that match TRBD2. TRBV23-1 is designated an ORF whose function remains uncertain. The CDR3 covers 18 residues. With V trimmed by 9 bases and J by 2 bases, 22 bases remained unmatched. CDR3 loop: CARPSTRAVSGETYEQYF. In DNA form, the CDR3 reads TGCGCCAGGCCCTCTACCCGCGCGGTGAGCGGGGAAACCTACGAGCAGTACTTC.

The sample holds a few counts of this clone. The V and J genes are TRBV2 and TRBJ1-1; no firm D call. This CDR3 is 13 amino acids long. Deletions cut 0 bases from V and 4 bases from J, with 6 bases between. Germline loops: CDR1 SNHLY, CDR2 FYNNEI. The CDR3 is CASSEAVFTEAFF. CDR3 sequence (DNA): TGTGCCAGCAGTGAAGCAGTTTTCACTGAAGCTTTCTTT.

This clone was seen only a few times. The V and J genes are TRBV2 and TRBJ2-5; a possible D gene is TRBD2 (6 bases). The CDR3 runs 14 residues. The V gene lost 8 bases and the J gene lost 0 bases, with 13 bases spanning the gap. Germline V lookup: CDR1 SNHLY, CDR2 FYNNEI. The CDR3 DNA is TGTGCCAGCTCGCGGACTACTAACCAAGAGACCCAGTACTTC. It specifies CASSRTTNQETQYF. Drawing the rest from reference TRBV2 and TRBJ2-5, the complete variable domain is EPEVTQTPSHQVTQMGQEVILRCVPISNHLYFYWYRQILGQKVEFLVSFYNNEISEKSEIFDDQFSVERPDGSNFTLKIRSTKLEDSAMYFCASSRTTNQETQYFGPGTRLLVL.

The chain combines TRBV28 with TRBJ2-5; possibly TRBD1 or TRBD2 for D (5 bases each). CDR1 and CDR2 (germline): MDHEN, SYDVKM. V gave up 8 bases and J gave up 3 bases, with 10 bases separating them. This CDR3 has 12 amino acids. The CDR3 sequence: CASEGKEETQYF. CDR3 DNA: TGTGCCAGCGAGGGGAAAGAAGAGACCCAGTACTTC.

This clone was counted only a few times. The chain is built from TRBV7-9 and TRBJ1-5; the D gene is possibly TRBD1 (5 bases). The CDR3 loop spans 15 amino acids. Trimming cost V 2 bases and J 2 bases, with 10 bases left between them. The germline V gene encodes CDR1 SEHNR and CDR2 FQNEAQ (reference sequence). The CDR3 here is CASSLSRGGNQPQHF. The CDR3 bases are TGTGCCAGCAGCTTATCGAGGGGTGGCAATCAGCCCCAGCATTTT.

The chain employs TRBV6-1 and TRBJ2-7; D remains ambiguous. Per germline, CDR1 MNHNS and CDR2 SASEGT. V was cut by 5 bases and J by 6 bases, with 14 bases left in between. This CDR3 is 13 amino acids long. For the CDR3, the DNA is TGTGCCAGCAGTAAATCGGGCGTTGGCGAGCAGTACTTC. It codes for CASSKSGVGEQYF.

Only a few counts were recorded for this clone. The chain carries TRBV7-9 and TRBJ2-3; D is perhaps TRBD1 (5 bases). Germline V CDR1 and CDR2: SEHNR, FQNEAQ (reference sequence). Trimming took off 3 bases at V and 4 bases at J, with 14 bases between the two ends. The CDR3 consists of 15 residues. CDR3 coding DNA: TGTGCCAGCAGCTTTAGTGGCAGGGCCGCAGATACGCAGTATTTT. It translates to CASSFSGRAADTQYF.

The chain couples TRBV7-2 to TRBJ2-7; unclear D gene. Looked up from germline, CDR1 is SGHTA and CDR2 is FQGNSA. V lost 5 bases, J lost 6 bases, and 17 bases lay in between. The CDR3 is 14 residues long. CDR3 region: CASSPGPPPGEQYF. The CDR3 DNA follows: TGTGCCAGCAGCCCCGGTCCCCCGCCGGGCGAGCAGTACTTC. The full variable domain, its missing parts supplied by reference TRBV7-2 and TRBJ2-7, is GAGVSQSPSNKVTEKGKDVELRCDPISGHTALYWYRQSLGQGLEFLIYFQGNSAPDKSGLPSDRFSAERTGGSVSTLTIQRTQQEDSAVYLCASSPGPPPGEQYFGPGTRLTVT.

There are a few counts of this clone. This sequence joins TRBV20-1 and TRBJ2-1, with 7 bases fitting TRBD2. Trimming at V came to 6 bases and at J to 15 bases, leaving 11 bases not matched to a gene. Per the germline V gene, CDR1 is DFQATT and CDR2 is SNEGSKA (reference sequence). The CDR3 is 11 residues long. The CDR3 region is CSATGYPSGFF. The CDR3, as DNA: TGCAGTGCCACTGGTTACCCTAGCGGGTTCTTC.

This chain joins TRBV28 and TRBJ1-2, with D uncertain. V was shortened by 2 bases and J by 7 bases, with 14 bases between the two germline ends. The CDR3 sequence is 14 residues long. The V gene's germline CDR1 is MDHEN and CDR2 SYDVKM. For the CDR3, the DNA is TGTGCCAGCAGTTTAGGATCCCGGACGGGTGGCTACACCTTC. Its translation: CASSLGSRTGGYTF.

This clone appeared many times. The rearrangement uses TRBV4-1 and TRBJ2-7; 7 positions agree with TRBD1. The CDR3 covers 14 residues. J was trimmed by 6 bases and V by 5 bases; bases with no gene match: 10. CDR1 is MGHRA and CDR2 is YSYEKL in the germline V gene. In nucleotides, the CDR3 is TGCGCCAGCAGCGGCCGGGACAGCGAGGGCGAGCAGTACTTC. Its translation: CASSGRDSEGEQYF.

In its sample, this clone was seen a few times. The chain uses TRBV18 and TRBJ1-2, with a tentative D call TRBD1 (5 bases). The CDR3 loop spans 16 amino acids. V dropped 2 bases and J dropped 2 bases, with 15 bases sitting between them. Germline V lookup: CDR1 KGHSH, CDR2 LQKENI. The CDR3 region is CASSPYRPGMNYGYTF. CDR3 nucleotides: TGTGCCAGCTCACCATATCGGCCAGGGATGAACTATGGCTACACCTTC.

This chain uses TRBV6-5 with TRBJ1-2, with D perhaps TRBD1 (5 bases). CDR1 and CDR2 (germline): MNHEY, SVGAGI. V shed 6 bases and J shed 0 bases, with 14 bases lying between them. The CDR3 has 15 residues. The CDR3 protein is CASRIRDSANYGYTF. The CDR3 DNA sequence: TGTGCCAGCAGAATCCGCGACAGCGCTAACTATGGCTACACCTTC.

J is TRBJ2-5 and V is TRBV11-2; 10 bases fit TRBD2. Germline V CDR1 and CDR2: SGHAT, FQNNGV. V shed 6 bases, J shed 4 bases, and the junction held 5 bases outside the gene matches. This CDR3 spans 14 amino acids. Here the CDR3 reads CASRETSGSETQYF. DNA of the CDR3: TGTGCCAGCAGAGAGACTAGCGGGTCAGAGACCCAGTACTTC.

Regarding this clone: Other DNA sequences in this sample translate to the same CDR3. The chain employs TRBV28 and TRBJ1-2; TRBD1 agrees at 8 bases. Looked up from germline, CDR1 is MDHEN and CDR2 is SYDVKM. Trimming took 8 bases from V and 4 from J; bases not matched to a gene: 3. The CDR3 length is 12 residues. The CDR3 nucleotides are TGTGCCAGCCGTACAGGGGGCTATGGCTACACCTTC. This sequence encodes CASRTGGYGYTF.

With regard to this clone: With a much larger clone just one base away, this may be a read error. The sample holds other DNA sequences that translate to the same CDR3. DNA for the CDR3: TGTGCCAGCAGCTTCGGGAGCAATCAGCCCCAGCATTTT. Residues: CASSFGSNQPQHF. This rearrangement joins TRBV7-2 to TRBJ1-5; D gene uncertain. The CDR3 has 13 residues. CDR1 is SGHTA, CDR2 FQGNSA, per germline. The V end lost 3 bases, the J end lost 1 base, and 4 bases lay between the germline ends.

The chain joins TRBV29-1 to TRBJ2-5, with D hard to call. Germline-derived CDR1 and CDR2 are SQVTM and ANQGSEA. The length of the CDR3 is 12 residues. V was pared by 5 bases and J by 1 base, with 8 bases between. CDR3 residues: CSVLISQETQYF. DNA for the CDR3: TGCAGCGTTCTTATTTCCCAAGAGACCCAGTACTTC.

The chain combines TRBV4-3 with TRBJ1-6, with a weak D call TRBD1 (6 bases). Between the trimmed V and J ends, which lost 1 base and 9 bases, there was a span of 10 bases. Germline V gives CDR1 LGHNA, CDR2 YSLEER. This CDR3 has 14 residues. The CDR3 spells CASSQAGGGSPLHF. In nucleotides, the CDR3 is TGCGCCAGCAGCCAAGCCGGGGGCGGTTCACCCCTCCACTTT.

This clone turned up a few times. The J gene is TRBJ1-2, the V gene TRBV11-2; D not certain. There are 13 residues in the CDR3. Germline V lookup: CDR1 SGHAT, CDR2 FQNNGV. Trimming took 1 base from V and 6 from J, leaving 9 bases between them. This chain's CDR3 is CASSLGRADGYTF. The CDR3 region has the DNA TGTGCCAGCAGCTTAGGGCGGGCCGATGGCTACACCTTC.

This chain joins TRBV29-1 and TRBJ2-6, with no clear D. This CDR3 has 12 amino acids. Germline values: CDR1 SQVTM, CDR2 ANQGSEA. V shed 7 bases and J shed 0 bases, with 4 bases lying between them. CDR3 amino acids: CSGSSGANVLTF. The CDR3 DNA is TGCAGCGGGTCCTCTGGGGCCAACGTCCTGACTTTC.

A few counts support this clone. CDR3 amino acids: CASSFMNEQFF. In nucleotides, the CDR3 is TGCGCCAGCAGCTTCATGAATGAGCAGTTCTTC. This chain uses TRBV5-1 with TRBJ2-1; no clear D gene. Trimming shortened V by 2 bases and J by 7 bases, and 4 bases separated the two germline ends. CDR3 length equals 11 residues. CDR1 SGHRS and CDR2 YFSETQ come from the germline V gene.

The table lists this clone with a few counts. The V gene is TRBV25-1, the J gene TRBJ1-2; D gene uncertain. This CDR3 region has 13 residues. The ends were cut back, 9 bases at V and 5 bases at J, with 16 bases in the middle. The germline V gene encodes CDR1 MGHDK and CDR2 SYGVNS. The CDR3 protein is CASAIALGYGYTF. For the CDR3, the DNA is TGTGCCAGTGCCATAGCTTTGGGGTATGGCTACACCTTC.

This clone has a handful of counts. The rearrangement links TRBV14 to TRBJ2-1, with 7 nucleotides matching TRBD1. Losses at the gene ends were 4 bases for V and 10 bases for J; bases not matched to a gene: 10. Germline-derived CDR1 and CDR2 are SGHDN and FVKESK. The CDR3 length is 14 residues. In DNA, the CDR3 is TGTGCCAGCAGCCCACGGACAGGCGCCCACGAGCAGTTCTTC. Its protein is CASSPRTGAHEQFF.